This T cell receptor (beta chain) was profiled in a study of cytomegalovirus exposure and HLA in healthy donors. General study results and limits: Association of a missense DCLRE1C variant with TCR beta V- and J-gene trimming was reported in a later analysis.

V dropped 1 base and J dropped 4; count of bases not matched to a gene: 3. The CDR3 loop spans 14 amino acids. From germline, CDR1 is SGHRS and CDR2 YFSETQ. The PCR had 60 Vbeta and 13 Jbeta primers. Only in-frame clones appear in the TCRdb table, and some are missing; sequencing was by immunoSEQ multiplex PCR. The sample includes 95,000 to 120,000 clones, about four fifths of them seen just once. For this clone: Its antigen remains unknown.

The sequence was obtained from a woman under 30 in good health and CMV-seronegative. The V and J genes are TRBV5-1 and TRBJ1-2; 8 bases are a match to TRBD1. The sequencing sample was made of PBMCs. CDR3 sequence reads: CASSLTTGAYGYTF. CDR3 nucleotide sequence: TGCGCCAGCAGCTTGACGACAGGGGCCTATGGCTACACCTTC.